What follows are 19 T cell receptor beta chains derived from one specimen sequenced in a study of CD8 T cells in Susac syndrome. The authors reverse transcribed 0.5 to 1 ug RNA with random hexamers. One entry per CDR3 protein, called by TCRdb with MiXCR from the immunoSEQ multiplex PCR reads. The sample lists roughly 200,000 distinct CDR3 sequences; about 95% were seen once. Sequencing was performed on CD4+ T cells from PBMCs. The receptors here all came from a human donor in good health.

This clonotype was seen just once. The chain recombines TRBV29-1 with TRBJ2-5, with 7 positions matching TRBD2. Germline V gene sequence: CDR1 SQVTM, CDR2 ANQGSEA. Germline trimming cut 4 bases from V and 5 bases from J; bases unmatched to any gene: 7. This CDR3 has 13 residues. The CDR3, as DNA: TGCAGCGTTGGCTCCGGACTAGGCGAGACCCAGTACTTC. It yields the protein CSVGSGLGETQYF.

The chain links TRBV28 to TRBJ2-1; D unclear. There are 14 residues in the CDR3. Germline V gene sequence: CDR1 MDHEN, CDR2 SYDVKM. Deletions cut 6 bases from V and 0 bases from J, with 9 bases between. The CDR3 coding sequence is TGTGCCAGCAGCCCACAGCCCTCCTACAATGAGCAGTTCTTC. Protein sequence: CASSPQPSYNEQFF.

The CDR3 loop is CRWGASSYNEQFF. The DNA for the CDR3 is TGCAGATGGGGGGCGAGCTCCTACAATGAGCAGTTCTTC. The V and J genes are TRBV20-1 and TRBJ2-1, with D perhaps assigned TRBD1 or TRBD2 (6 bases each). CDR1 is DFQATT and CDR2 is SNEGSKA in the germline V gene (reference sequence). CDR3 length equals 13 residues.

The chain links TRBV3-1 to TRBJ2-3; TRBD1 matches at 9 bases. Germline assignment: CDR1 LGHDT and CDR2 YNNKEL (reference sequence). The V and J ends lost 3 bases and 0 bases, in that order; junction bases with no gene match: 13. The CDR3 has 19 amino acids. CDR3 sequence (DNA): TGTGCCAGCAGCCACAGCTTCGGGACAGGGCCCCGTAGCACAGATACGCAGTATTTT. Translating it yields CASSHSFGTGPRSTDTQYF.

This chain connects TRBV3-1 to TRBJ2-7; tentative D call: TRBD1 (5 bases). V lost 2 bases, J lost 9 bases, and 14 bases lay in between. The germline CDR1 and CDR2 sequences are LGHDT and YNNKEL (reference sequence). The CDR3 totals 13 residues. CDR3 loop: CASSQSRQQRQYV. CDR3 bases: TGTGCCAGCAGCCAATCGAGACAGCAAAGGCAGTACGTC.

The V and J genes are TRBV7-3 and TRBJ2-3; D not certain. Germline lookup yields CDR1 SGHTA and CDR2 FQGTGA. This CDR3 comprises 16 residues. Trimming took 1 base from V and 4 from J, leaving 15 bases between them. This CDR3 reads CASSLNGERSADTQYF. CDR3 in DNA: TGTGCCAGCAGCTTAAATGGTGAACGGAGCGCAGATACGCAGTATTTT.

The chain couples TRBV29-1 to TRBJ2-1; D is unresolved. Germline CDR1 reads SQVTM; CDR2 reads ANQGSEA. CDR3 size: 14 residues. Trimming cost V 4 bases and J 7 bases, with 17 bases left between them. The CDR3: CSVAVSRSRNEQFF. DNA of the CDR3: TGCAGCGTTGCGGTATCGCGGTCGCGAAATGAGCAGTTCTTC.

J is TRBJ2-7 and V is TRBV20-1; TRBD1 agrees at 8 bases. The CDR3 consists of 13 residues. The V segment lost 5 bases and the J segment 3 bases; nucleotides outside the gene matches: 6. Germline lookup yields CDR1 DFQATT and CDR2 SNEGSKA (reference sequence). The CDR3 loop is CSARWTGHYEQYV. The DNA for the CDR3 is TGCAGTGCTCGTTGGACAGGGCACTACGAGCAGTACGTC.

The CDR3 here is CASSLASQGGWTQYF. For the CDR3, the DNA is TGTGCCAGCAGCTTAGCGTCACAGGGAGGTTGGACCCAGTACTTC. The J gene is TRBJ2-5, the V gene TRBV7-2; D might be TRBD1 or TRBD2, each matching 6 bases. This CDR3 contains 15 residues. The germline V gene has CDR1 SGHTA and CDR2 FQGNSA. Trimming left V 0 bases short and J 7 bases short, with 15 bases between.

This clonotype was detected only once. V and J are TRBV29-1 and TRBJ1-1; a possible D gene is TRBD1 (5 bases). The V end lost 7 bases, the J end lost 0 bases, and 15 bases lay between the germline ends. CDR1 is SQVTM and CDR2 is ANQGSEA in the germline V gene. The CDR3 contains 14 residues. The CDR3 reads CSGQQNLMNTEAFF. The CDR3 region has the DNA TGCAGCGGACAGCAAAATCTCATGAACACTGAAGCTTTCTTT.

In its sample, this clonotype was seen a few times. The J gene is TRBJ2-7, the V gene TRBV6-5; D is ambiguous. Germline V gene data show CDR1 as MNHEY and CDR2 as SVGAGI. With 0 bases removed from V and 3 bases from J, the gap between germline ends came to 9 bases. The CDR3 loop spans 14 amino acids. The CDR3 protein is CASSYSSGGYEQYF. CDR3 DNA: TGTGCCAGCAGTTACTCTTCAGGCGGCTACGAGCAGTACTTC.

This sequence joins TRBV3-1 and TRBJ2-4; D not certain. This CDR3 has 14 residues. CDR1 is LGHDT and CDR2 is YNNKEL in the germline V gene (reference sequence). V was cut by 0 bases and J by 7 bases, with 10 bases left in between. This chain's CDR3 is CASSQDRAVNIQYF. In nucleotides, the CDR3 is TGTGCCAGCAGCCAAGATAGGGCAGTTAACATTCAGTACTTC. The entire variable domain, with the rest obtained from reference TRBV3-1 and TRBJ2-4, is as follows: DTAVSQTPKYLVTQMGNDKSIKCEQNLGHDTMYWYKQDSKKFLKIMFSYNNKELIINETVPNRFSPKSPDKAHLNLHINSLELGDSAVYFCASSQDRAVNIQYFGAGTRLSVL.

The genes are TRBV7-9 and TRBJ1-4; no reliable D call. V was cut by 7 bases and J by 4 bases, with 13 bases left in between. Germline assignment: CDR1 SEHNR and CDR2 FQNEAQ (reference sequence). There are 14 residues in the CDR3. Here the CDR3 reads CASTLGRFNEKLFF. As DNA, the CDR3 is TGTGCCAGCACCCTGGGGAGATTTAATGAAAAACTGTTTTTT.

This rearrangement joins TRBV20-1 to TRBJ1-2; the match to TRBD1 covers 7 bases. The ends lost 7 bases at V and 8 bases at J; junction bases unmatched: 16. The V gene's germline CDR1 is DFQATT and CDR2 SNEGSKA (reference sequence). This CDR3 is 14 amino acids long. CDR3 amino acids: CSVHSMTGRGGYTF. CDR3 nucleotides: TGCAGTGTCCATAGCATGACAGGGAGGGGAGGCTACACCTTC.

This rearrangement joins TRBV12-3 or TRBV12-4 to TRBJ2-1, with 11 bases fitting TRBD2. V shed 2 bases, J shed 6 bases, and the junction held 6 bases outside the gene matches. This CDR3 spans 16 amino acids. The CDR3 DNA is TGTGCCAGCAGTTTAAGTGGCGGACTAGCGGGCAATGAGCAGTTCTTC. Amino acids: CASSLSGGLAGNEQFF.

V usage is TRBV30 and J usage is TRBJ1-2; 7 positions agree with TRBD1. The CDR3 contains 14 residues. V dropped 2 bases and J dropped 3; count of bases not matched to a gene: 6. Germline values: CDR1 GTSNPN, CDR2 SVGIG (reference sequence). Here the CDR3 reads CAWSRDSSYYGYTF. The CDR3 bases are TGTGCCTGGAGTCGGGACAGTAGTTACTATGGCTACACCTTC.

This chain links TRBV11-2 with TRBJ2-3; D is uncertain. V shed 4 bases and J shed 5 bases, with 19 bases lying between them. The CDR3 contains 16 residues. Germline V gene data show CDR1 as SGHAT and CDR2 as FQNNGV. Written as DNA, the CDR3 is TGTGCCAGCAGCTCAAGTTTCGCCGGAGTCTTAGATACGCAGTATTTT. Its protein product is CASSSSFAGVLDTQYF.

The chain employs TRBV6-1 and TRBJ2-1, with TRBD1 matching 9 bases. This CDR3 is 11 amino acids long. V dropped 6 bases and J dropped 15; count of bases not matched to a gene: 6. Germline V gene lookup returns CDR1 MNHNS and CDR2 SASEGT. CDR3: CASRQTGGWFF. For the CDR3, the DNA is TGTGCCAGCAGGCAGACAGGGGGGTGGTTCTTC.

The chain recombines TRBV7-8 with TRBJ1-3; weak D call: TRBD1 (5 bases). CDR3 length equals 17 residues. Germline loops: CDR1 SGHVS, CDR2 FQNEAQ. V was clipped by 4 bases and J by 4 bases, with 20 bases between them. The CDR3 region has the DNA TGTGCCAGCAGCTCCAACCTGGCGGGGGTTTGGGGAAACACCATATATTTT. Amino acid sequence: CASSSNLAGVWGNTIYF.